Below are 15 T cell receptor beta chains sequenced from a single sample in a study of OX40 agonist ivuxolimab in advanced cancers. Some clones are missing from TCRdb's copy, which holds only in-frame ones; the method was immunoSEQ multiplex PCR. The sample yields over 65,000 clones, around 90% seen once. The sample was CD4+ or CD8+ T cells sorted from blood, taken in a trial of the OX40 agonist ivuxolimab. These receptors were collected from an adult with an advanced solid tumor such as melanoma, head and neck, liver or kidney cancer.

The chain joins TRBV2 to TRBJ2-7; no firm D call. The germline V gene encodes CDR1 SNHLY and CDR2 FYNNEI. V lost 4 bases and J lost 3, with 16 bases in between. This CDR3 region has 15 residues. CDR3 protein: CASSGRVLRIYEQYF. The CDR3 bases are TGTGCCAGCAGTGGTAGGGTCTTGAGGATCTACGAGCAGTACTTC.

The chain combines TRBV28 with TRBJ1-4; 8 nucleotides align to TRBD1. Germline CDR1 reads MDHEN; CDR2 reads SYDVKM. The CDR3 length is 15 residues. The V and J ends lost 2 bases and 5 bases, in that order; junction bases with no gene match: 4. CDR3 DNA: TGTGCCAGCAGTTTAATCGGGACAGGCAATGAAAAACTGTTTTTT. Translation gives CASSLIGTGNEKLFF. The full variable domain, completed using reference TRBV28 and TRBJ1-4, is DVKVTQSSRYLVKRTGEKVFLECVQDMDHENMFWYRQDPGLGLRLIYFSYDVKMKEKGDIPEGYSVSREKKERFSLILESASTNQTSMYLCASSLIGTGNEKLFFGSGTQLSVL.

The chain uses TRBV18 and TRBJ2-7; no definite D call. Germline V gene sequence: CDR1 KGHSH, CDR2 LQKENI. The CDR3 has 15 residues. V was clipped by 2 bases and J by 2 bases, with 13 bases between them. In nucleotides, the CDR3 is TGTGCCAGCTCACCAGTTCCGGGCGGAACCTACGAGCAGTACTTC. Translating it yields CASSPVPGGTYEQYF.

The chain uses TRBV5-4 and TRBJ2-3; 15 nucleotides line up with TRBD2. CDR1 and CDR2 (germline): SGHNT, YYREEE (reference sequence). CDR3 length: 18 amino acids. V shed 4 bases and J 0 bases; nucleotides not matched to a gene: 6. The CDR3 nucleotides are TGTGCCAGCAGCGGACTAGCGGGGGGGCCTCCTAGCACAGATACGCAGTATTTT. It yields the protein CASSGLAGGPPSTDTQYF.

This chain joins TRBV11-3 and TRBJ2-7, with D unresolved. The CDR3 covers 15 residues. V lost 5 bases to trimming and J lost 2 bases, with 16 bases between them. Germline V CDR1 and CDR2: SGHNT, YENEEA. The CDR3 DNA follows: TGTGCCAGCAGCCCAGTTAGCAGGAAGCCCTACGAGCAGTACTTC. This encodes CASSPVSRKPYEQYF.

CDR3 sequence: CAAAGTASYGYTF. The CDR3 region has the DNA TGTGCCGCCGCCGGGACAGCCTCCTATGGCTACACCTTC. The chain uses TRBV19 and TRBJ1-2, with 7 positions matching TRBD1. After removal of 11 bases from V and 4 bases from J, the junction contained 10 bases not matched to a gene. Germline V lookup: CDR1 LNHDA, CDR2 SQIVND (reference sequence). This CDR3 region has 13 residues.

The chain carries TRBV30 and TRBJ1-6; TRBD1 matches 7 bases. The CDR3 extends over 12 amino acids. The germline V gene has CDR1 GTSNPN and CDR2 SVGIG (reference sequence). V lost 5 bases to trimming and J lost 7 bases; unmatched junction nucleotides: 2. For the CDR3, the DNA is TGTGCCTGGGACAGGGTAAATTCACCCCTCCACTTT. Translating gives CAWDRVNSPLHF. Drawing the rest from reference TRBV30 and TRBJ1-6, the complete variable domain is SQTIHQWPATLVQPVGSPLSLECTVEGTSNPNLYWYRQAAGRGLQLLFYSVGIGQISSEVPQNLSASRPQDRQFILSSKKLLLSDSGFYLCAWDRVNSPLHFGNGTRLTVT.

This clone was seen a handful of times. The sample contains more than one DNA sequence encoding this CDR3. The V and J genes are TRBV11-3 and TRBJ2-3, with unresolved D. The germline CDR1 and CDR2 sequences are SGHNT and YENEEA. The CDR3 is 14 amino acids. V was cut by 1 base and J by 1 base, with 6 bases left in between. This CDR3 is CASSLVAGTDTQYF. DNA for the CDR3: TGTGCCAGCAGCTTAGTCGCAGGCACAGATACGCAGTATTTT.

In its sample, this clone was seen once. The gene calls are TRBV6-1 and TRBJ1-2, with TRBD1 as a possible D gene (6 bases). Germline V gene data show CDR1 as MNHNS and CDR2 as SASEGT. V dropped 1 base and J dropped 0 bases, with 15 bases sitting between them. The CDR3 spans 17 residues. The CDR3 loop reads CASSEVRTASPNYGYTF. The CDR3, as DNA: TGTGCCAGCAGTGAAGTAAGGACAGCCTCCCCTAACTATGGCTACACCTTC.

This chain links TRBV5-1 with TRBJ2-2, with 8 bases that match TRBD2. This CDR3 comprises 16 residues. From germline, CDR1 is SGHRS and CDR2 YFSETQ. The ends lost 5 bases at V and 6 bases at J; junction bases unmatched: 12. The CDR3 nucleotides read TGCGCCAGCAGGAGGGCGGGAGGAGTCTCACCCGGGGAGCTGTTTTTT. Translating gives CASRRAGGVSPGELFF.

The chain uses TRBV29-1 and TRBJ1-1, with D tentatively TRBD1 (6 bases). Trimming took off 3 bases at V and 5 bases at J, with 10 bases between the two ends. Germline V gene lookup returns CDR1 SQVTM and CDR2 ANQGSEA. The CDR3 has 12 amino acids. The CDR3 reads CSVDRGGTEAFF. The CDR3 DNA reads TGCAGCGTTGACAGGGGAGGTACTGAAGCTTTCTTT.

The V and J genes are TRBV5-1 and TRBJ2-7, with 10 positions matching TRBD2. Germline assignment: CDR1 SGHRS and CDR2 YFSETQ. V was clipped by 0 bases and J by 0 bases; unmatched bases: 9. This CDR3 is built from 18 residues. The CDR3 sequence is CASSLAVSGGYSSYEQYF. The CDR3 nucleotides are TGCGCCAGCAGCTTGGCCGTTAGCGGGGGGTACAGCTCCTACGAGCAGTACTTC.

This chain links TRBV11-2 with TRBJ2-3; TRBD1 or TRBD2 may be the D gene (6 bases each). Between the trimmed V and J ends, which lost 3 bases and 0 bases, there was a span of 16 bases. Germline CDR1 reads SGHAT; CDR2 reads FQNNGV. The CDR3 totals 17 residues. As DNA, the CDR3 is TGTGCCAGCAGCTTCTCTTCGGGGGCCCTTAGCACAGATACGCAGTATTTT. This encodes CASSFSSGALSTDTQYF.

The rearrangement joins TRBV6-1 to TRBJ1-5, with 7 bases aligning to TRBD1. V gave up 7 bases and J gave up 3 bases; unmatched junction bases: 9. Germline assignment: CDR1 MNHNS and CDR2 SASEGT. The CDR3 is 15 residues long. This CDR3 reads CASIALQGSNQPQHF. The CDR3 nucleotides read TGTGCCAGCATTGCTCTACAGGGGTCCAATCAGCCCCAGCATTTT.

This chain uses TRBV6-4 with TRBJ2-7; 7 bases map to TRBD2. CDR3 length equals 17 residues. The ends lost 1 base at V and 0 bases at J; junction bases unmatched: 9. The germline gives CDR1 MRHNA, CDR2 SNTAGT. The CDR3 here is CASSDYLVGDYSYEQYF. CDR3 in DNA: TGTGCCAGCAGTGACTACTTGGTGGGGGACTACTCCTACGAGCAGTACTTC.